This is a list of T cell receptor beta chains from one sample in a study of blood T cell repertoires in COVID-19. The method was immunoSEQ multiplex PCR; TCRdb's version includes in-frame clones alone and lacks a portion of them. The sample consists of 65,000 or so clones, approximately 84% of them appearing once. Sequencing was done on a sample of peripheral blood. The receptors come from a man in his fifties or sixties with active COVID-19. The CDR3 runs from the conserved cysteine through the conserved F or W. D genes are given only for firm matches. Clone size is stated in some rows and not others, as once, few, many or a class when expanded.

>TRBV5-5|.|.|TRBJ1-6
CASSFQGIIGPLHF
TGTGCCAGCAGCTTTCAGGGGATAATTGGGCCCCTCCACTTT
>TRBV6-1|TRBD2|.|TRBJ2-5
CASSELLAGPQETQYF
TGTGCCAGCAGTGAACTCCTAGCGGGCCCCCAAGAGACCCAGTACTTC
>TRBV27|TRBD1|.|TRBJ2-7
CASSFRDRVGEQYF
TGTGCCAGCAGTTTTCGGGACAGGGTTGGCGAGCAGTACTTC
>TRBV12-3/TRBV12-4|.|.|TRBJ1-1
CASRYFSEAFF
TGTGCCAGCAGGTACTTCTCTGAAGCTTTCTTT
>TRBV15|TRBD2|.|TRBJ2-7
CATSRDTGTRLGSYEQYF
TGTGCCACCAGCAGAGATACCGGGACTAGATTAGGGTCCTACGAGCAGTACTTC
>TRBV19|TRBD2|.|TRBJ2-1
CASSIPTSGRSPNEQFF
TGTGCCAGTAGTATACCGACTAGCGGGAGGTCCCCCAATGAGCAGTTCTTC
>TRBV10-1|.|.|TRBJ2-7
CASSESVLGRGKSYEQYF
TGCGCCAGCAGTGAGTCGGTTTTAGGAAGGGGAAAATCTTACGAGCAGTACTTC
>TRBV15|.|.|TRBJ1-4
CATSSRGSTNEKLFF
TGTGCCACCAGCAGCCGCGGCTCAACTAATGAAAAACTGTTTTTT
>TRBV20-1|.|.|TRBJ2-7
CSATPEDEQYF
TGCAGTGCCACGCCGGAGGACGAGCAGTACTTC
>TRBV20-1|.|.|TRBJ2-1
CSASPSLLYNEQFF
TGCAGTGCCAGTCCCTCTCTCCTTTACAATGAGCAGTTCTTC
>TRBV27|TRBD2|.|TRBJ2-1
CASSSPLAGGLGNEQFF
TGTGCCAGCAGTTCCCCACTAGCGGGAGGGCTAGGCAATGAGCAGTTCTTC
>TRBV29-1|TRBD1|.|TRBJ1-2
CSAKFRDRVYGYTF
TGCAGCGCAAAGTTCCGGGACAGGGTCTATGGCTACACCTTC
>TRBV5-4|.|few|TRBJ1-5
CASSLGGAGANQPQHF
TGTGCCAGCAGCTTGGGGGGCGCGGGGGCGAATCAGCCCCAGCATTTT
>TRBV7-2|.|.|TRBJ1-1
CASSLARGAGEAFF
TGTGCCAGCAGCTTAGCGCGGGGGGCGGGAGAAGCTTTCTTT
>TRBV4-2|TRBD2|.|TRBJ2-3
CASSRNALAGRTDTQYF
TGTGCCAGCAGTCGGAATGCACTAGCGGGTAGAACAGATACGCAGTATTTT
>TRBV7-6|TRBD1|.|TRBJ2-7
CASSPRRDRVREQYF
TGTGCCAGCAGCCCCCGCCGGGACAGGGTTCGCGAGCAGTACTTC
>TRBV6-2/TRBV6-3|.|.|TRBJ2-7
CASSRQAPYEQYF
TGTGCCAGCAGTCGACAGGCCCCCTACGAGCAGTACTTC
>TRBV7-7|TRBD1|.|TRBJ2-7
CASSPEQDRRYEQYF
TGTGCTAGCAGCCCAGAGCAGGACAGGCGGTACGAGCAGTACTTC
>TRBV28|.|few|TRBJ1-2
CASQGVGYGYTF
TGTGCCAGCCAAGGGGTTGGCTATGGCTACACCTTC
>TRBV2|TRBD1|.|TRBJ2-5
CASSATGGGETQYF
TGTGCCAGCAGCGCGACAGGGGGCGGGGAGACCCAGTACTTC
>TRBV7-9|.|.|TRBJ2-1
CASSSMRGPPYNEQFF
TGTGCCAGCAGCTCGATGCGGGGACCCCCCTACAATGAGCAGTTCTTC
>TRBV6-6|TRBD2|.|TRBJ2-2
CASSRVAGEGTGELFF
TGTGCCAGCTCTCGTGTGGCGGGAGAGGGGACCGGGGAGCTGTTTTTT
>TRBV18|TRBD1|few|TRBJ1-1
CASSFRDRGRSTEAFF
TGTGCCAGCTCGTTCCGGGACAGGGGGCGGAGCACTGAAGCTTTCTTT
>TRBV5-1|TRBD2|.|TRBJ2-5
CASSSSGEKGETQYF
TGCGCCAGCAGCTCTAGCGGGGAAAAGGGAGAGACCCAGTACTTC
>TRBV5-4|TRBD1|once|TRBJ1-1
CASSLGQGANTEAFF
TGTGCCAGCAGCTTGGGACAGGGGGCGAACACTGAAGCTTTCTTT
>TRBV5-4|.|.|TRBJ2-7
CASSSVYTGGSYEQYF
TGTGCCAGCAGCTCCGTCTATACCGGCGGCTCCTACGAGCAGTACTTC
>TRBV2|.|.|TRBJ2-3
CASSYGGEDTQYF
TGTGCCAGCAGTTACGGAGGGGAGGATACGCAGTATTTT
>TRBV7-9|.|many|TRBJ2-7
CASSPHREHEQYF
TGTGCCAGCAGCCCACACAGGGAGCACGAGCAGTACTTC
>TRBV5-4|.|.|TRBJ2-5
CASSLLIQETQYF
TGTGCCAGCAGCCTACTCATACAAGAGACCCAGTACTTC
>TRBV18|TRBD1|.|TRBJ1-2
CASSPPGTGGFEGYTF
TGTGCCAGCTCACCGCCCGGGACAGGGGGTTTTGAGGGCTACACCTTC
>TRBV9|.|.|TRBJ1-3
CASSADSLAGNTIYF
TGTGCCAGCAGCGCGGACAGTCTTGCTGGAAACACCATATATTTT
>TRBV7-2|.|.|TRBJ2-7
CASSLVLGEQYF
TGTGCCAGCAGCTTAGTCCTAGGCGAGCAGTACTTC
>TRBV12-3/TRBV12-4|.|.|TRBJ2-7
CASSFLDRYEQYF
TGTGCCAGCAGTTTCCTAGACAGATACGAGCAGTACTTC
>TRBV6-2/TRBV6-3|.|.|TRBJ2-7
CASSYTQPSYEQYF
TGTGCCAGCAGTTACACACAGCCTTCCTACGAGCAGTACTTC
>TRBV5-1|TRBD1|.|TRBJ1-6
CASSSAGGASEAPLHF
TGCGCCAGCAGCTCGGCAGGGGGCGCAAGTGAGGCCCCCCTCCACTTT
>TRBV4-1|TRBD2|once|TRBJ2-2
CASRPGLAGPNTGELFF
TGCGCCAGCAGGCCGGGGCTAGCGGGGCCGAACACCGGGGAGCTGTTTTTT
>TRBV6-6|TRBD2|.|TRBJ2-3
CASSSPGLAGTDTQYF
TGTGCCAGCAGTTCGCCGGGACTAGCGGGGACAGATACGCAGTATTTT
>TRBV28|TRBD1|.|TRBJ2-4
CASSSGGYAKNIQYF
TGTGCCAGCAGTTCAGGGGGTTACGCCAAAAACATTCAGTACTTC
>TRBV7-9|TRBD1|.|TRBJ1-2
CASSSQGASGYTF
TGTGCCAGCAGCTCACAGGGGGCTAGTGGCTACACCTTC
>TRBV4-2|TRBD2|.|TRBJ2-7
CASSQRSGGPFYEQYF
TGTGCCAGCAGCCAGCGCAGCGGGGGGCCATTCTACGAGCAGTACTTC
>TRBV3-1/TRBV3-2|.|.|TRBJ2-5
CASSQSVAAETETQYF
TGTGCCAGCAGCCAATCAGTAGCGGCCGAAACGGAGACCCAGTACTTC
>TRBV6-5|TRBD2|.|TRBJ2-1
CASESGNHYNEQFF
TGTGCCAGCGAGAGCGGGAACCACTACAATGAGCAGTTCTTC
>TRBV24-1|.|.|TRBJ1-5
CATSDPTGSGEPQHF
TGTGCCACCAGTGATCCTACAGGGTCCGGGGAGCCCCAGCATTTT
>TRBV11-2|TRBD1|.|TRBJ1-1
CASNKGAGNLNTEAFF
TGTGCCAGCAACAAGGGGGCGGGAAACCTCAACACTGAAGCTTTCTTT
>TRBV7-9|.|.|TRBJ2-1
CASSPQGSSYNEQFF
TGTGCCAGCAGCCCCCAGGGTAGCTCCTACAATGAGCAGTTCTTC
>TRBV7-8|.|.|TRBJ2-3
CASSLGQSDTQYF
TGTGCCAGCAGCTTAGGACAGTCAGATACGCAGTATTTT
>TRBV9|TRBD2|.|TRBJ2-5
CASSVGGSGGDLETQYF
TGTGCCAGCAGCGTAGGGGGGAGCGGGGGTGACCTGGAGACCCAGTACTTC
>TRBV4-1|TRBD2|.|TRBJ2-7
CASSQAMTSPPAEQYF
TGCGCCAGCAGCCAGGCCATGACTAGCCCCCCTGCCGAGCAGTACTTC
>TRBV7-8|TRBD2|.|TRBJ2-1
CASSHLNGLANEQFF
TGTGCCAGCAGCCACTTAAATGGACTAGCCAATGAGCAGTTCTTC
>TRBV5-1|.|.|TRBJ2-5
CASSRVPQGLETQYF
TGCGCCAGCAGCAGGGTCCCTCAGGGGCTGGAGACCCAGTACTTC
>TRBV7-8|.|.|TRBJ1-4
CASSQGGVDEKLFF
TGTGCCAGCAGCCAAGGGGGGGTTGATGAAAAACTGTTTTTT
>TRBV7-2|.|.|TRBJ2-3
CASSLAGIGGIDTQYF
TGTGCCAGCAGCTTAGCCGGGATTGGAGGGATAGATACGCAGTATTTT